These 6 T cell receptor beta chains were all obtained from the same sample, sequenced in a study of tumor T cells in aggressive B-cell lymphoma. Here immunoSEQ multiplex PCR was the method, and the copy in TCRdb shows in-frame clones only, minus some. In the table there are 2,000 to 3,000 clones, around 81% of which are singletons. The sequenced sample consisted of tumor tissue. These TCRs come from an adult with diffuse large B cell lymphoma.

The J gene is TRBJ1-4, the V gene TRBV30, with 7 bases matching TRBD1. The ends lost 8 bases at V and 7 bases at J; junction bases unmatched: 7. CDR3 length equals 12 residues. Germline assignment: CDR1 GTSNPN and CDR2 SVGIG (reference sequence). CDR3 residues: CARQGTGEKLFF. CDR3 nucleotides: TGTGCCAGACAGGGAACGGGTGAAAAACTGTTTTTT.

The rearrangement links TRBV7-3 to TRBJ2-1; 7 bases match TRBD2. Germline CDR1 SGHTA, CDR2 FQGTGA. Trimming at V came to 1 base and at J to 8 bases, leaving 5 bases not matched to a gene. The CDR3 runs to 14 residues. CDR3: CASSLRLAPDEQFF. CDR3 DNA sequence: TGTGCCAGCAGCTTAAGACTAGCCCCGGATGAGCAGTTCTTC.

This clone has only a few counts. Additional DNA sequences in this sample encode the identical CDR3. V and J are TRBV29-1 and TRBJ2-7; 7 bases align to TRBD2. The V and J ends lost 6 bases and 7 bases, in that order; junction bases with no gene match: 12. The CDR3 is made up of 13 amino acids. CDR1 and CDR2 from the germline V gene are SQVTM and ANQGSEA. The CDR3 loop is CSVGGGTLGEQYF. The CDR3 DNA reads TGCAGCGTGGGGGGGGGAACACTGGGAGAGCAGTACTTC.

The V call is TRBV5-6, the J call TRBJ1-1; 8 bases agree with TRBD1. Germline V gene data show CDR1 as SGHDT and CDR2 as YYEEEE. J gave up 5 bases and V 4 bases, and 4 bases lay outside the gene matches. This CDR3 comprises 13 residues. In DNA, the CDR3 is TGTGCCAGCAGCCAGGGGGCGAGGACTGAAGCTTTCTTT. This gives the protein CASSQGARTEAFF.

V usage is TRBV15 and J usage is TRBJ1-5; perhaps TRBD1 as D (5 bases). CDR3 length equals 16 residues. CDR1 and CDR2 from the germline V gene are LNHNV and YYDKDF (reference sequence). The germline V and J ends were trimmed by 1 base and 5 bases, with 15 bases remaining between them. The CDR3 coding sequence is TGTGCCACCAGCAGAGGCTCAGGGAAATCAGATCAGCCCCAGCATTTT. Translated, it gives CATSRGSGKSDQPQHF.

This sequence joins TRBV27 and TRBJ2-7, with D possibly TRBD1 on 6 matching bases. CDR3 length equals 15 residues. Germline values: CDR1 MNHEY, CDR2 SMNVEV (reference sequence). Trimming removed 4 bases from V and 1 base from J, with 14 bases in between. DNA for the CDR3: TGTGCCAGCAGTTCCCCCGGACAGAGATCCTACGAGCAGTACTTC. Translation gives CASSSPGQRSYEQYF.